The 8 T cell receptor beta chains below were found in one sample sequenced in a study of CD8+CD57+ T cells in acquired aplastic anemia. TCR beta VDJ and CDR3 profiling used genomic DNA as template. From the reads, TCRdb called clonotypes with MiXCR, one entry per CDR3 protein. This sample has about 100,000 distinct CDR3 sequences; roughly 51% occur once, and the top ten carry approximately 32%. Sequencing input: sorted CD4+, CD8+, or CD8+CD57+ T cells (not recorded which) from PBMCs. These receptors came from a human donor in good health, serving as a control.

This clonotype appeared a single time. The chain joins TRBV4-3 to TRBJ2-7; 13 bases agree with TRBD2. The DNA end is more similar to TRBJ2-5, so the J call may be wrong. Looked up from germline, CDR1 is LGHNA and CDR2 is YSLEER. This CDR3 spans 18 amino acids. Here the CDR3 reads CASSQGILAGGQEETQYF. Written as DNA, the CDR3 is TGCGCCAGCAGCCAAGGGATACTAGCGGGGGGGCAGGAAGAGACCCAGTACTTC.

CDR3 residues: CAISESTVRYTQYF. The CDR3 DNA is TGTGCCATCAGTGAGTCGACGGTAAGGTATACGCAGTATTTT. The J gene is TRBJ2-3, the V gene TRBV10-3, with unresolved D. The CDR3 is 14 amino acids. V was shortened by 0 bases and J by 7 bases, with 11 bases between the two germline ends. CDR1 is ENHRY and CDR2 is SYGVKD in the germline V gene.

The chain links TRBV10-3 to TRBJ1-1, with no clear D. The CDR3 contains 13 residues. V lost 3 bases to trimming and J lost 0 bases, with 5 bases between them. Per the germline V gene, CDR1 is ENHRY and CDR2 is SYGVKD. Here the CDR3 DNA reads TGTGCCATCAGTGACGAGATGAACACTGAAGCTTTCTTT. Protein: CAISDEMNTEAFF.

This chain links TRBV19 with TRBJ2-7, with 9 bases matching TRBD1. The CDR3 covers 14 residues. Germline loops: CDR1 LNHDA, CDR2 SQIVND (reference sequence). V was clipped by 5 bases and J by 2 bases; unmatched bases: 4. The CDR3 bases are TGTGCCAGTAGTCCGGGACAGGGAACCTACGAGCAGTACTTC. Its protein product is CASSPGQGTYEQYF. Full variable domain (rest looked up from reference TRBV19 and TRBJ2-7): DGGITQSPKYLFRKEGQNVTLSCEQNLNHDAMYWYRQDPGQGLRLIYYSQIVNDFQKGDIAEGYSVSREKKESFPLTVTSAQKNPTAFYLCASSPGQGTYEQYFGPGTRLTVT.

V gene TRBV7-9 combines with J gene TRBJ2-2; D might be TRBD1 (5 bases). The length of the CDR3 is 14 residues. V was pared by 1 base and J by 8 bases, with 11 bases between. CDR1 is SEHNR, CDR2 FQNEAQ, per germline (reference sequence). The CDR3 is CASSLEGLGGELFF. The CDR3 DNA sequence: TGTGCCAGCAGCTTAGAGGGGCTTGGTGGGGAGCTGTTTTTT.

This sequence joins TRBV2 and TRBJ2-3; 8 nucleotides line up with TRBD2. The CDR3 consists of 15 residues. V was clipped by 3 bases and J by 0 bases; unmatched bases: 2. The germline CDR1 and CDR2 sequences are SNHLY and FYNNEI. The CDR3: CASSEASGSTDTQYF. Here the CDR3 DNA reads TGTGCCAGCAGTGAGGCTAGCGGGAGCACAGATACGCAGTATTTT.

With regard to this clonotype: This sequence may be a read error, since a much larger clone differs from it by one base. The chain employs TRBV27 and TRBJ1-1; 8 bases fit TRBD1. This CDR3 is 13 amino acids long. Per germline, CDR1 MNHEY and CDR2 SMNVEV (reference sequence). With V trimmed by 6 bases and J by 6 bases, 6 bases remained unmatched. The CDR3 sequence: CASSCGQGAEAFF. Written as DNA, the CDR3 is TGTGCCAGCAGCTGCGGACAGGGCGCTGAAGCTTTCTTT.

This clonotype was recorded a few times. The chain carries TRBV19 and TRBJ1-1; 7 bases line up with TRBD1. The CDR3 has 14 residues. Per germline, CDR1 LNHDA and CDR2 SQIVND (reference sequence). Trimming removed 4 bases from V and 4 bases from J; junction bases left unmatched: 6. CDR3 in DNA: TGTGCCAGTAGTACCTACCCAGGGGGCACTGAAGCTTTCTTT. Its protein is CASSTYPGGTEAFF.